The following is a TCR beta chain sequence with its context. The data were taken from a study of blood T cell repertoires in COVID-19. In the original processing: Scientists estimated how many nucleated cells there were by amplifying reference gene primers. Sequenced by immunoSEQ multiplex PCR; TCRdb stores in-frame clones only, minus some. V and J calls and clone size are as listed in that table; D and trimming were resolved from the DNA. The sample has roughly 290,000 clones, roughly 90% seen once; the top ten hold 0.75% to 0.9%. The source of this sequence is a man aged 30-40 years with acute or convalescent COVID-19. The sample consisted of peripheral blood.

In nucleotides, the CDR3 is TGTGCCAGCAGTTACTCGGGACAGCAAGAGACCCAGTACTTC. Its translation is CASSYSGQQETQYF. This rearrangement joins TRBV6-6 to TRBJ2-5; 7 positions match TRBD1. The CDR3 loop spans 14 amino acids. Trimming removed 0 bases from V and 2 bases from J; junction bases left unmatched: 0. Germline CDR1 reads MNHNY; CDR2 reads SVGAGI (reference sequence).